This TCR beta chain originates from a study of molecular identifiers for immune sequencing clone quantification. A single record per CDR3 protein comes from TCRdb applying MiXCR to the PCR reads. The data contain around 480,000 distinct CDR3 sequences, 25% of them singletons. The source material was naive CD8+ T cells from blood, with Jurkat cell RNA spiked in. Subset reported: FACS-sorted CD8+CD4-CCR7+CD45RA+ naive T cells. The receptor comes from a human donor in good health. Some libraries in this study had Jurkat cell RNA spiked in.

As DNA, the CDR3 is TGCGCCAGCAGCCAGACTGCCGGGACTAGCGGGGATAAGTACTTC. It codes for CASSQTAGTSGDKYF. J is TRBJ2-7 and V is TRBV4-3; 13 nucleotides line up with TRBD2. V dropped 3 bases and J dropped 11; count of bases not matched to a gene: 10. CDR3 length equals 15 residues. Germline V gene data show CDR1 as LGHNA and CDR2 as YSLEER.